This TCR beta chain came from a study of T cell repertoires in cytomegalovirus infection. One entry per CDR3 protein results from TCRdb running MiXCR on the reads. The sample shows about 920,000 distinct CDR3 sequences, roughly 31% of them seen only once. Notes on this clonotype: Antigen unknown.

Germline CDR1 reads MNHNY; CDR2 reads SVGAGI (reference sequence). V lost 8 bases and J 4 bases, leaving 11 bases between the germline ends. This CDR3 contains 12 residues. The TCR originated in a human donor in good health (CMV status not recorded). Some clones in this sample may be carry-over from other donors' samples. V is TRBV6-6 and J is TRBJ1-2; D gene uncertain. This specimen was cultured CD8+ T cells from PBMCs, taken from culture after CMV antigen stimulation. DNA of the CDR3: TGTGCCAGCCTAGACAAGGCCTATGGCTACACCTTC. Translating it yields CASLDKAYGYTF.